This T cell receptor beta chain was sequenced for a study of spatial heterogeneity in lung cancer. Study findings and constraints: Mutation counts in tumors were tracked by counts of expanded intratumoral alpha and beta TCRs. Estimated TCR-seq coverage of tumor T cells was only 6% to 9% for alpha chains. For beta chains, the corresponding estimate was roughly 12%.

The sample's time point: sample taken at primary tumor resection. This clonotype has a handful of counts. Its cognate antigen is unknown. As an off-target read in a library built for alpha chains, this beta chain has a frequency of little significance. TCRdb re-derived calls from the 5' RACE reads in MiXCR, one entry per CDR3 protein. The sample yields about 2,800 distinct CDR3 sequences, approximately 49% seen once. The germline CDR1 and CDR2 sequences are MNHEY and SVGAGI. Trimming shortened V by 3 bases and J by 2 bases, and 16 bases separated the two germline ends. The CDR3 extends over 16 amino acids.

The chain is built from TRBV6-5 and TRBJ2-5; D may be TRBD2 (6 bases). Source: lung tumor tissue, taken at surgery. This TCR was sampled from a male donor with early-stage non-small cell lung cancer. The CDR3 sequence is CASSYKFGGYQETQYF. The CDR3 DNA reads TGTGCCAGCAGTTATAAGTTCGGGGGTTATCAAGAGACCCAGTACTTC.